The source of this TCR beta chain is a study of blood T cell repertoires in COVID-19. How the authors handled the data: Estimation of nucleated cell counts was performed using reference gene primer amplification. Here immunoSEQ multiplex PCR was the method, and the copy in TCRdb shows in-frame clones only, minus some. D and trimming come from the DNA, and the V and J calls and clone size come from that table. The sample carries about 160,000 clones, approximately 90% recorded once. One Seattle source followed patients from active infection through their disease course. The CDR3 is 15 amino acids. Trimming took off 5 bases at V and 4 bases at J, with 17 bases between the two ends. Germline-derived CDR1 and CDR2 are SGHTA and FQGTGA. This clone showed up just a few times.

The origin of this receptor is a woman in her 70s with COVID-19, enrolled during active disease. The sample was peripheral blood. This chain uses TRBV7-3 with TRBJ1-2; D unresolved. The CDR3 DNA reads TGTGCCAGCAGCCAAAGGACGCTGGACTCCTATGGCTACACCTTC. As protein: CASSQRTLDSYGYTF.